This TCR beta chain was recorded in a study of blood T cell repertoires in COVID-19. About the study: Sites across the United States, Italy and Spain contributed samples from acute and convalescent COVID-19. T cells, B-cell-depleted T cells, or PBMCs supplied cDNA or gDNA.

The J segment lost 8 bases and the V segment lost 3 bases, leaving 15 bases of the junction unmatched. The CDR3 runs 15 residues. Germline CDR1 DFQATT, CDR2 SNEGSKA (reference sequence). The Seattle patients, enrolled during active infection, were followed longitudinally. In the authors' workflow: Nucleated cell counts were estimated from reference gene primer amplification. The repertoire was sequenced with immunoSEQ multiplex PCR; TCRdb's copy has only in-frame clones and lacks some. The V and J calls and clone size come from that table; D and trimming were worked out from the DNA. The data contain 200,000 to 250,000 clones, 70% to 90% of them singletons.

The chain uses TRBV20-1 and TRBJ1-2; 7 nucleotides line up with TRBD1. The TCR originated in a man aged 30 to 45 with COVID-19, enrolled during active disease. Sequenced material: peripheral blood. In DNA form, the CDR3 reads TGCAGTGCTAGTAGACAGGGCTTCTCCTCGGACGGCTACACCTTC. Its protein product is CSASRQGFSSDGYTF.